This TCR beta chain was captured in a study of T-cell memory formation after mild COVID-19. Between the trimmed V and J ends, which lost 5 bases and 6 bases, there was a span of 16 bases. The CDR3 runs to 13 residues. Germline values: CDR1 DFQATT, CDR2 SNEGSKA (reference sequence). Using its own MiXCR run on the 5' RACE reads, TCRdb lists one record per CDR3 protein. The repertoire holds roughly 200,000 distinct CDR3 sequences, 15% to 20% seen once, with approximately 2.2% in the top ten. This chain joins TRBV20-1 and TRBJ2-5, with D tentatively TRBD2 (6 bases). The clonotype comes from an adult woman who had mild COVID-19 (a few samples of this study predate the infection). Cell type and time point are not known. The sample taken for sequencing was PBMCs or a T cell subset sorted from them (not recorded which). The CDR3 DNA reads TGCAGTGCTCCTACCGGGGGTAGGAAGACCCAGTACTTC. Its protein is CSAPTGGRKTQYF.